This T cell receptor (beta chain) was retrieved from a study of blood T cell repertoires in COVID-19. The wider study: The samples span acute and convalescent COVID-19 from the United States, Italy and Spain. PBMCs, B-cell-depleted T cells, or T cells were the source of the cDNA or gDNA that made up the material.

In germline, CDR1 is SGHRS, CDR2 YFSETQ. The CDR3 consists of 11 residues. Trimming removed 5 bases from V and 2 bases from J, with 5 bases in between. Original data processing: The authors estimated nucleated cell counts from reference gene primer amplification. Libraries were prepared by immunoSEQ multiplex PCR; TCRdb keeps only in-frame clonotypes and omits some of them. The D gene and trimming were derived from the DNA, and the V and J assignments and clone size from that table. The sample lists fewer than 200,000 clones, over 60% occurring once. This clonotype was sampled from a woman in her sixties or seventies with acute or convalescent COVID-19. Specimen: peripheral blood. The chain is built from TRBV5-1 and TRBJ2-7; D is uncertain. The CDR3 region has the DNA TGCGCCAGCAGGTCCGCCTACGAGCAGTACTTC. It codes for CASRSAYEQYF.